This T cell receptor (beta chain) was sequenced during a study of T cell responses to AZD1222 COVID-19 vaccine. On this clone itself: Antigen: not known.

The germline CDR1 and CDR2 sequences are SGHKS and YYEKEE (reference sequence). The CDR3 has 14 residues. Germline trimming cut 7 bases from V and 8 bases from J; bases unmatched to any gene: 13. Study conclusions and caveats: Repertoires were obtained solely post-peak T cell response. The CD4 TCRs associated with vaccination extended across spike and predominated at 160-218 and 743-854. The donor group comprised mostly white British people and more females; the analysis possibly underestimated clonal diversity.

TCRdb's copy holds only in-frame clones and misses some; the assay was immunoSEQ multiplex PCR. Of around 150,000 clones in the sample, roughly 85% are singletons; the top ten hold approximately 8%. This receptor was taken from an adult who received the MenACWY meningococcal vaccine as a control. The sample consisted of peripheral blood, taken 28 days after the second dose of the MenACWY control vaccine. V usage is TRBV5-5 and J usage is TRBJ2-5; 8 positions match TRBD2. CDR3 amino acids: CASAPLTSGATQYF. The DNA for the CDR3 is TGTGCCAGCGCCCCGTTAACTAGCGGAGCTACCCAGTACTTC.